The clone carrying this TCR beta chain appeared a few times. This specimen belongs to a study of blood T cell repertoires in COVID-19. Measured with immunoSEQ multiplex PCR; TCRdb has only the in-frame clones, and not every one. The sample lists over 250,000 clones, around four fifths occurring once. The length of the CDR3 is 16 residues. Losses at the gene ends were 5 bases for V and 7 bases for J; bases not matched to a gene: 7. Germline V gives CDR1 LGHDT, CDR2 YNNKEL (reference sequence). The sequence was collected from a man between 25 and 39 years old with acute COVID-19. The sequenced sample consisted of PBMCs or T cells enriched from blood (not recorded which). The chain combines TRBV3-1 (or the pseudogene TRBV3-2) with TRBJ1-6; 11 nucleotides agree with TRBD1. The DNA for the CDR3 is TGTGCCAGCAGCGCCGGACAGGGGGCAATCAATTCACCCCTCCACTTT. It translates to CASSAGQGAINSPLHF.